The clone carrying this T cell receptor beta chain was recorded only once. Its target is unknown. The study team obtained lesional scalp punch biopsies and peripheral blood from alopecia areata patients. Sequencing relied on a cDNA template that was reverse transcribed from extracted RNA. The data were produced by immunoSEQ multiplex PCR, yet TCRdb's version contains in-frame clones alone and is incomplete. This table has fewer than 70,000 clones, roughly two fifths appearing once. The record originates from a study of CD8+ T cells in alopecia areata. Whole-study results and caveats: Compared with mice, patients displayed less clear TCR sharing, possibly for HLA-related reasons. Higher clonality and more expanded CD8+ clones appeared in lesional than normal scalp.

The CDR3 length is 15 residues. Per germline, CDR1 SGDLS and CDR2 YYNGEE. V shed 0 bases and J shed 6 bases, with 13 bases lying between them. This chain joins TRBV9 and TRBJ2-1, with a weak D call TRBD2 (5 bases). The clonotype originates from a human donor with alopecia areata. Sequencing used NKG2D-low CD8+ T cells sorted from blood. CDR3: CASSVGASRGNEQFF. CDR3 DNA: TGTGCCAGCAGCGTAGGCGCCAGTCGGGGCAATGAGCAGTTCTTC.